This TCR beta chain was observed in a study of blood T cell repertoires in COVID-19. Study-wide background: T cells, B-cell-depleted T cells, or PBMCs supplied cDNA or gDNA.

This CDR3 region has 13 residues. V lost 3 bases and J lost 5, with 10 bases in between. The repertoire was sequenced with immunoSEQ multiplex PCR; TCRdb's copy has only in-frame clones and lacks some. The table includes over 250,000 clones, approximately 90% detected once. What was sequenced was peripheral blood. This TCR was sampled from a woman aged 25-40 years with COVID-19, enrolled during active disease. V and J are TRBV12-3 or TRBV12-4 and TRBJ1-2; D gene uncertain. CDR3 DNA: TGTGCCAGCAGTTTCTCCCGGAGTTATGGCTACACCTTC. This encodes CASSFSRSYGYTF.